What follows are 27 T cell receptor beta chains derived from one specimen sequenced in a study of blood T cell repertoires in COVID-19. Clones were sequenced by immunoSEQ multiplex PCR, and TCRdb holds only the in-frame ones, with some missing. Among approximately 480,000 clones, roughly nine tenths were seen once, and the ten largest hold about 0.7%. Input material: PBMCs or T cells enriched from blood (not recorded which). The receptors come from a young woman who had recovered from COVID-19.

This chain uses TRBV5-5 with TRBJ2-1, with TRBD2 matching 10 bases. Looked up from germline, CDR1 is SGHKS and CDR2 is YYEKEE (reference sequence). J was trimmed by 3 bases and V by 4 bases; bases with no gene match: 4. The CDR3 contains 15 residues. CDR3 in amino acids: CASSLAGADYNEQFF. In nucleotides, the CDR3 is TGTGCCAGCAGCCTAGCGGGGGCCGACTACAATGAGCAGTTCTTC.

The rearrangement links TRBV2 to TRBJ1-2, with 9 bases fitting TRBD1. The junction had 7 bases not matched to a gene; V was cut back by 4 bases and J by 4 bases. Germline-derived CDR1 and CDR2 are SNHLY and FYNNEI. The CDR3 has 15 residues. This CDR3 reads CASSGERDRAYGYTF. The CDR3 DNA reads as TGTGCCAGCAGTGGGGAAAGGGACAGGGCCTATGGCTACACCTTC.

This sequence joins TRBV6-5 and TRBJ1-1; 8 positions agree with TRBD1. This CDR3 has 15 residues. CDR1 MNHEY and CDR2 SVGAGI come from the germline V gene. V shed 6 bases and J 5 bases; nucleotides not matched to a gene: 11. CDR3 protein: CASSRKPGGATEAFF. CDR3 bases: TGTGCCAGCAGCCGTAAACCAGGGGGCGCGACTGAAGCTTTCTTT.

The chain links TRBV7-9 to TRBJ2-3; maybe TRBD2 (6 bases). CDR3 length equals 14 residues. Germline CDR1 SEHNR, CDR2 FQNEAQ (reference sequence). The V end lost 4 bases, the J end lost 3 bases, and 11 bases lay between the germline ends. In nucleotides, the CDR3 is TGTGCCAGCAGCTACGGCGGGGAGACAGATACGCAGTATTTT. Protein sequence: CASSYGGETDTQYF.

Note on this clone: A read error may account for a junction end that differs from germline. The J gene is TRBJ2-3, the V gene TRBV3-1 (or the pseudogene TRBV3-2); maybe TRBD1 (5 bases). CDR3 length: 13 amino acids. Germline V gene lookup returns CDR1 LGHDT and CDR2 YNNKEL (reference sequence). The CDR3 sequence: CASSQDLTGTQYF. The CDR3 DNA sequence: TGTGCCAGCAGCCAAGATCTCACAGGTACGCAGTATTTT.

The chain links TRBV28 to TRBJ1-1; D is undetermined. V shed 10 bases and J shed 4 bases, with 16 bases lying between them. The CDR3 sequence is 13 residues long. Germline assignment: CDR1 MDHEN and CDR2 SYDVKM. DNA of the CDR3: TGTGCCATCCAATATACAAGAGGCACTGAAGCTTTCTTT. It codes for CAIQYTRGTEAFF.

The V and J genes are TRBV28 and TRBJ2-2; possibly TRBD2 for D (5 bases). The CDR3 length is 17 residues. Trimming took off 10 bases at V and 4 bases at J, with 25 bases between the two ends. Germline lookup yields CDR1 MDHEN and CDR2 SYDVKM. CDR3 protein: CATQHQNGLSGTGELFF. The CDR3 bases are TGTGCCACCCAACACCAGAACGGACTGTCCGGCACCGGGGAGCTGTTTTTT.

The chain's CDR3 is CASSNYREGFEKLFF. The CDR3 nucleotides read TGTGCCAGTAGTAACTACAGGGAAGGGTTCGAAAAACTGTTTTTT. The V gene is TRBV19, the J gene TRBJ1-4, with D tentatively TRBD1 (6 bases). The CDR3 is made up of 15 amino acids. V shed 4 bases and J shed 8 bases, with 17 bases lying between them. From germline, CDR1 is LNHDA and CDR2 SQIVND (reference sequence).

The chain links TRBV30 to TRBJ2-7; TRBD1 might be the D (5 bases). Trimming cost V 0 bases and J 3 bases, with 15 bases left between them. Germline V gene lookup returns CDR1 GTSNPN and CDR2 SVGIG (reference sequence). The CDR3 is 15 amino acids. The CDR3 sequence is CAWSVSYDSSYEQYF. For the CDR3, the DNA is TGTGCCTGGAGTGTAAGCTACGACAGTAGCTACGAGCAGTACTTC.

The genes are TRBV30 and TRBJ1-3; a weak D match, TRBD1 (6 bases). The CDR3 runs to 13 residues. Germline CDR1 and CDR2: GTSNPN and SVGIG (reference sequence). The germline V and J ends were trimmed by 2 bases and 6 bases, with 11 bases remaining between them. CDR3 sequence (DNA): TGTGCCTGGAGTAGTCAGGGGACAAACACCATATATTTT. Translation gives CAWSSQGTNTIYF.

The chain joins TRBV3-1 (or the pseudogene TRBV3-2) to TRBJ1-2; D unresolved. The CDR3 sequence is 12 residues long. Germline V gives CDR1 LGHDT, CDR2 YNNKEL (reference sequence). Trimming left V 5 bases short and J 5 bases short, with 9 bases between. The CDR3 region has the DNA TGTGCCAGCAGCTCGAGGTTGTATGGCTACACCTTC. This encodes CASSSRLYGYTF.

The V call is TRBV6-5, the J call TRBJ1-5; 7 nucleotides align to TRBD1. With V trimmed by 5 bases and J by 5 bases, 3 bases remained unmatched. CDR1 is MNHEY and CDR2 is SVGAGI in the germline V gene. This CDR3 has 13 residues. CDR3 coding DNA: TGTGCCAGCAGTCTCGACAGGGATCAGCCCCAGCATTTT. It yields the protein CASSLDRDQPQHF.

In nucleotides, the CDR3 is TGTGCCAGCAGCTTATTCCCTAGCGGGGAGCTGTTTTTT. Translation: CASSLFPSGELFF. This sequence joins TRBV7-2 and TRBJ2-2; D ambiguous. This CDR3 has 13 residues. Trimming removed 2 bases from V and 7 bases from J, with 8 bases in between. In germline, CDR1 is SGHTA, CDR2 FQGNSA.

The chain has TRBV28 and TRBJ2-7, with 11 bases fitting TRBD1. The germline V gene has CDR1 MDHEN and CDR2 SYDVKM. V lost 3 bases and J lost 3; bases outside the gene matches: 4. The CDR3 runs to 15 residues. The CDR3 reads CASSFTGTGGYEQYF. The CDR3 coding sequence is TGTGCCAGCAGTTTCACCGGGACAGGGGGCTACGAGCAGTACTTC.

This chain uses TRBV24-1 with TRBJ2-5; 9 bases are shared with TRBD1. The CDR3 runs 15 residues. Germline CDR1 reads KGHDR; CDR2 reads SFDVKD. The trim removed 3 bases at V and 3 bases at J, leaving 4 bases unmatched. This CDR3 reads CATSDMGTGKETQYF. The DNA for the CDR3 is TGTGCCACCAGTGATATGGGGACAGGGAAAGAGACCCAGTACTTC.

The rearrangement links TRBV11-2 to TRBJ1-1; 7 bases are a match to TRBD1. Germline V gene sequence: CDR1 SGHAT, CDR2 FQNNGV. V shed 4 bases, J shed 1 base, and the junction held 12 bases outside the gene matches. This CDR3 region has 17 residues. The CDR3 DNA reads as TGTGCCAGCAGCTCCCACCTGCTACAGGGGCGGAACACTGAAGCTTTCTTT. Amino acids: CASSSHLLQGRNTEAFF.

Concerning this clone itself: Within the sample, other DNA sequences also encode this same CDR3. CDR3 DNA sequence: TGTGCCAGTAGTATCCCGGGAGAGGGGGAAGCTTTCTTT. It translates to CASSIPGEGEAFF. The chain is built from TRBV19 and TRBJ1-1; D might be TRBD1 (5 bases). The CDR3 is 13 residues long. CDR1 is LNHDA and CDR2 is SQIVND in the germline V gene (reference sequence). The ends were cut back, 3 bases at V and 8 bases at J, with 13 bases in the middle. Using reference TRBV19 and TRBJ1-1 for the parts outside the CDR3, the full variable domain is DGGITQSPKYLFRKEGQNVTLSCEQNLNHDAMYWYRQDPGQGLRLIYYSQIVNDFQKGDIAEGYSVSREKKESFPLTVTSAQKNPTAFYLCASSIPGEGEAFFGQGTRLTVV.

The gene calls are TRBV7-9 and TRBJ1-2; maybe TRBD1 (5 bases). The CDR3 runs to 14 residues. Germline CDR1 and CDR2: SEHNR and FQNEAQ (reference sequence). V shed 7 bases and J shed 8 bases, with 20 bases lying between them. The CDR3: CASTPGVFSGGYTF. Written as DNA, the CDR3 is TGTGCCAGCACCCCGGGGGTCTTCTCGGGAGGCTACACCTTC.

The chain recombines TRBV30 with TRBJ1-2; D remains unclear. The CDR3 is 12 residues long. CDR1 and CDR2 from the germline V gene are GTSNPN and SVGIG (reference sequence). V lost 0 bases and J lost 5, with 7 bases in between. CDR3 loop: CAWSVSEYGYTF. The CDR3 DNA sequence: TGTGCCTGGAGTGTAAGCGAATATGGCTACACCTTC.

This clone has only a few counts. Germline is not matched at one junction end, which may reflect a read error. The chain combines TRBV18 with TRBJ2-3, with 7 positions matching TRBD1. CDR3 length: 14 amino acids. From germline, CDR1 is KGHSH and CDR2 LQKENI. The CDR3 loop reads CASSPRQGTDTQYF. Here the CDR3 DNA reads TGTGCCAGCTCGCCGCGACAGGGCACCGATACGCAGTATTTT.

The V gene is TRBV7-2, the J gene TRBJ1-4; the D gene is possibly TRBD1 (6 bases). Germline values: CDR1 SGHTA, CDR2 FQGNSA. The CDR3 has 15 residues. V was cut by 3 bases and J by 8 bases, with 16 bases left in between. The CDR3 DNA reads as TGTGCCAGCAGCTTTCGCTCAGGGGAAGGCGAAAAACTGTTTTTT. This sequence encodes CASSFRSGEGEKLFF.

This chain joins TRBV11-3 and TRBJ2-3, with D unresolved. CDR1 is SGHNT and CDR2 is YENEEA in the germline V gene. The CDR3 runs to 13 residues. Trimming removed 1 base from V and 4 bases from J, with 6 bases in between. In nucleotides, the CDR3 is TGTGCCAGCAGCTTAGCTCCTGCAGATACGCAGTATTTT. It is translated as CASSLAPADTQYF.

The V gene is TRBV7-9, the J gene TRBJ1-1, with a tentative D call TRBD1 (5 bases). Trimming left V 7 bases short and J 7 bases short, with 22 bases between. The length of the CDR3 is 15 residues. CDR1 is SEHNR, CDR2 FQNEAQ, per germline (reference sequence). In nucleotides, the CDR3 is TGTGCCAGCACCACTGATCTGGGGGAGGCGGGTGAAGCTTTCTTT. It codes for CASTTDLGEAGEAFF.

The chain employs TRBV7-9 and TRBJ1-5, with 8 positions matching TRBD1. The V and J ends lost 4 bases and 4 bases, in that order; junction bases with no gene match: 3. The germline gives CDR1 SEHNR, CDR2 FQNEAQ (reference sequence). The CDR3 runs to 14 residues. For the CDR3, the DNA is TGTGCCAGCAGCTACTGGGACAGGAATCAGCCCCAGCATTTT. Protein product: CASSYWDRNQPQHF.

This clone is a singleton in its sample. The V call is TRBV6-5, the J call TRBJ2-3, with D perhaps matching TRBD2 (6 bases). Germline CDR1 and CDR2: MNHEY and SVGAGI. The V end was cut by 2 bases, the J end by 0 bases, with 12 bases between. CDR3 length: 16 amino acids. DNA of the CDR3: TGTGCCAGCAGTTACCGGCCGGGGACTAGCACAGATACGCAGTATTTT. Translated: CASSYRPGTSTDTQYF.

The chain is built from TRBV25-1 and TRBJ1-1, with TRBD1 matching over 9 bases. V was clipped by 5 bases and J by 0 bases; unmatched bases: 7. Germline values: CDR1 MGHDK, CDR2 SYGVNS. The CDR3 contains 16 residues. CDR3 DNA sequence: TGTGCCAGCAGTCCTAAGGGACAGGGAGTGAACACTGAAGCTTTCTTT. It is translated as CASSPKGQGVNTEAFF.

This sequence joins TRBV2 and TRBJ2-5; 8 positions agree with TRBD1. The trim removed 5 bases at V and 3 bases at J, leaving 5 bases unmatched. This CDR3 is built from 14 residues. Germline V gene lookup returns CDR1 SNHLY and CDR2 FYNNEI. The chain's CDR3 is CASSFPGGEETQYF. CDR3 nucleotides: TGTGCCAGCAGTTTCCCAGGGGGCGAAGAGACCCAGTACTTC.